These T cell receptor beta chains were read from a single sample in a study of Ad26.COV2.S vaccination and SARS-CoV-2 variants. Data came from immunoSEQ multiplex PCR; TCRdb stores just in-frame clones and leaves some out. The sample has roughly 380,000 clones, 85% to 90% seen once. The specimen comprised peripheral blood, sampled in a trial of Ad26.COV2.S vaccine versus placebo. Receptors originate from a person aged 18-60 years who received the Ad26.COV2.S COVID-19 vaccine or a placebo. Each CDR3 is given with its conserved first and last residue. Fields, in order: V gene, D gene, J gene, clone size, CDR3 DNA, CDR3 protein. A D gene is named only where the DNA matches it firmly. Some rows mark clone size as missing; the rest say once, few, many or name a class of expanded clone.

v_gene: TRBV18; d_gene: TRBD1; j_gene: TRBJ2-3; abundance: once; CDR3nt: TGTGCCAGCTCACTCTCCGGGACAGGGTTTTCTAGCACAGATACGCAGTATTTT; CDR3aa: CASSLSGTGFSSTDTQYF
v_gene: TRBV7-8; d_gene: NA; j_gene: TRBJ2-7; abundance: NA; CDR3nt: TGTGCCAGCAGTTCGGACTCATGGGGGCACGGCGAGCAGTACTTC; CDR3aa: CASSSDSWGHGEQYF
v_gene: TRBV28; d_gene: NA; j_gene: TRBJ2-5; abundance: NA; CDR3nt: TGTGCCAGCAGGACCCAAGAGACCCAGTACTTC; CDR3aa: CASRTQETQYF
v_gene: TRBV10-1; d_gene: TRBD1; j_gene: TRBJ2-3; abundance: NA; CDR3nt: TGCGCCAGCAGTGGGGGACAGGGGGATAGCACAGATACGCAGTATTTT; CDR3aa: CASSGGQGDSTDTQYF
v_gene: TRBV5-6; d_gene: TRBD2; j_gene: TRBJ2-3; abundance: NA; CDR3nt: TGTGCCAGCAGCCTTGCGGGGGGGCCGGGAACAGATACGCAGTATTTT; CDR3aa: CASSLAGGPGTDTQYF
v_gene: TRBV27; d_gene: NA; j_gene: TRBJ1-1; abundance: NA; CDR3nt: TGTGCCAGCAGTTTATCGTCGGCAGGGAGGGGTACTGAAGCTTTCTTT; CDR3aa: CASSLSSAGRGTEAFF
v_gene: TRBV7-9; d_gene: NA; j_gene: TRBJ2-7; abundance: NA; CDR3nt: TGTGCCAGCAGCTCCGGTGCCGGCGGGTACTCCTACGAGCAGTACTTC; CDR3aa: CASSSGAGGYSYEQYF
v_gene: TRBV5-6; d_gene: NA; j_gene: TRBJ1-5; abundance: NA; CDR3nt: TGTGCCAGCAGCTTAGGAGATCAGCCCCAGCATTTT; CDR3aa: CASSLGDQPQHF
v_gene: TRBV6-1; d_gene: NA; j_gene: TRBJ1-2; abundance: NA; CDR3nt: TGTGCCAGCAGTGAGGGACCCGGGGAGAACTATGGCTACACCTTC; CDR3aa: CASSEGPGENYGYTF
v_gene: TRBV5-8; d_gene: TRBD1; j_gene: TRBJ1-5; abundance: NA; CDR3nt: TGTGCCAGCAGCTCGGACAGGGGTCGGTATAGGGGAAGCAATCAGCCCCAGCATTTT; CDR3aa: CASSSDRGRYRGSNQPQHF
v_gene: TRBV7-3; d_gene: TRBD1; j_gene: TRBJ2-2; abundance: NA; CDR3nt: TGTGCCAGCAGCTCCAAGAGAGGGACAGGATTGAACACCGGGGAGCTGTTTTTT; CDR3aa: CASSSKRGTGLNTGELFF
v_gene: TRBV19; d_gene: NA; j_gene: TRBJ2-2; abundance: NA; CDR3nt: TGTGCCAGTAGTATAGTCCCGGGCGGAGGCACCGGGGAGCTGTTTTTT; CDR3aa: CASSIVPGGGTGELFF
v_gene: TRBV27; d_gene: NA; j_gene: TRBJ1-5; abundance: NA; CDR3nt: TGTGCCAGCAGTTTATACCCGACAGATATCAATCAGCCCCAGCATTTT; CDR3aa: CASSLYPTDINQPQHF
v_gene: TRBV7-9; d_gene: NA; j_gene: TRBJ2-1; abundance: NA; CDR3nt: TGTGCCAGCAGCTTCCGGAGGACCCACAATGAGCAGTTCTTC; CDR3aa: CASSFRRTHNEQFF
v_gene: TRBV6-2/TRBV6-3; d_gene: NA; j_gene: TRBJ1-5; abundance: NA; CDR3nt: TGTGCCAGCAGTTACCACATCCAGCCCCAGCATTTT; CDR3aa: CASSYHIQPQHF
v_gene: TRBV6-2/TRBV6-3; d_gene: NA; j_gene: TRBJ1-2; abundance: once; CDR3nt: TGTGCCAGCAGCCGCCAAGAGGGGGGTTTCTTTGGCTACACCTTC; CDR3aa: CASSRQEGGFFGYTF
v_gene: TRBV9; d_gene: NA; j_gene: TRBJ1-1; abundance: NA; CDR3nt: TGTGCCAGCAGCCTGGGAGGTGGCACTGAAGCTTTCTTT; CDR3aa: CASSLGGGTEAFF
v_gene: TRBV7-9; d_gene: NA; j_gene: TRBJ2-5; abundance: NA; CDR3nt: TGTGCCAGCAGCTTTTTCAGGGAGACCCAGTACTTC; CDR3aa: CASSFFRETQYF
v_gene: TRBV7-6; d_gene: NA; j_gene: TRBJ2-7; abundance: NA; CDR3nt: TGTGCCAGCAGCTTAAACTCCGGCAGGATCTACGAGCAGTACTTC; CDR3aa: CASSLNSGRIYEQYF
v_gene: TRBV27; d_gene: NA; j_gene: TRBJ1-6; abundance: NA; CDR3nt: TGTGCCAGCAGCCCCGACGGATTTAATTCACCCCTCCACTTT; CDR3aa: CASSPDGFNSPLHF
v_gene: TRBV7-8; d_gene: TRBD2; j_gene: TRBJ2-3; abundance: NA; CDR3nt: TGTGCCAGCAGCCCTCCGGTGGGGGAGGGTAGCACAGATACGCAGTATTTT; CDR3aa: CASSPPVGEGSTDTQYF
v_gene: TRBV28; d_gene: NA; j_gene: TRBJ2-7; abundance: NA; CDR3nt: TGTGCCAGCAGTGCATCAGGGATTAGCTACGAGCAGTACTTC; CDR3aa: CASSASGISYEQYF
v_gene: TRBV10-2; d_gene: NA; j_gene: TRBJ2-7; abundance: NA; CDR3nt: TGCGCCAGCAGTGAGTCTCGAGCGGAGTCCTACGAGCAGTACTTC; CDR3aa: CASSESRAESYEQYF
v_gene: TRBV5-4; d_gene: TRBD2; j_gene: TRBJ2-1; abundance: NA; CDR3nt: TGTGCCAGCAGCTTGGGCTTGCGGGGGGCCCAGGATGAGCAGTTCTTC; CDR3aa: CASSLGLRGAQDEQFF
v_gene: TRBV15; d_gene: TRBD1; j_gene: TRBJ2-7; abundance: NA; CDR3nt: TGTGCCACCAGCAGTTCCCTGGGACAGACAACCTACGAGCAGTACTTC; CDR3aa: CATSSSLGQTTYEQYF
v_gene: TRBV3-1/TRBV3-2; d_gene: NA; j_gene: TRBJ2-1; abundance: NA; CDR3nt: TGTGCCAGCAGCCGAAACACAGGGAGCAATGAGCAGTTCTTC; CDR3aa: CASSRNTGSNEQFF
v_gene: TRBV7-9; d_gene: TRBD1; j_gene: TRBJ1-1; abundance: NA; CDR3nt: TGTGCCAGCAGAGAAGGGAGGGGGCGGAGTGAAGCTTTCTTT; CDR3aa: CASREGRGRSEAFF
v_gene: TRBV15; d_gene: TRBD1; j_gene: TRBJ2-1; abundance: NA; CDR3nt: TGTGCCACCAGCAGACCTCAGGGGGCAGGGTATAATGAGCAGTTCTTC; CDR3aa: CATSRPQGAGYNEQFF
v_gene: TRBV6-2/TRBV6-3; d_gene: NA; j_gene: TRBJ2-1; abundance: NA; CDR3nt: TGTGCCAGCAGTTACTCAAGCCGCGGGACGTACAATGAGCAGTTCTTC; CDR3aa: CASSYSSRGTYNEQFF